The 19 T cell receptor beta chains reported below all come from one sample, sequenced in a study of blood T cell repertoires in COVID-19. Assay: immunoSEQ multiplex PCR; the TCRdb copy retains only in-frame clones and omits some. The sample yields under 300,000 clones, more than 75% seen once. Sequences were obtained from PBMCs or T cells enriched from blood (not recorded which). These receptors were obtained from a woman aged 55-69 years in a cohort exposed to, infected with or recovered from COVID-19 (not recorded which).

The table lists this clone with a few counts. The chain joins TRBV5-4 to TRBJ1-2, with D tentatively TRBD1 (6 bases). Germline lookup yields CDR1 SGHNT and CDR2 YYREEE (reference sequence). Trimming left V 3 bases short and J 0 bases short, with 18 bases between. The CDR3 contains 17 residues. CDR3 nucleotides: TGTGCCAGCAGCTGGGCCGGGACACTTTCAGCTAACTATGGCTACACCTTC. As protein: CASSWAGTLSANYGYTF.

This chain connects TRBV30 to TRBJ1-2; no definite D call. The CDR3 covers 12 residues. V shed 1 base and J shed 4 bases, with 7 bases lying between them. Per germline, CDR1 GTSNPN and CDR2 SVGIG (reference sequence). CDR3 sequence: CAWSEGGYGYTF. The CDR3, as DNA: TGTGCCTGGAGTGAGGGAGGCTATGGCTACACCTTC.

This chain links TRBV12-2 with TRBJ2-5; TRBD1 is taken as the D call from the table, unchecked against the DNA. TRBV12-2 is tagged as a pseudogene. The CDR3 loop spans 15 amino acids. For the CDR3, the DNA is TGTGCAAGTCGCTTAGCAGGGGGTGGGGAAGAGACCCAGTACTTC. Translated: CASRLAGGGEETQYF.

The chain uses TRBV5-6 and TRBJ1-1; TRBD1 matches at 9 bases. V shed 1 base and J 5 bases; nucleotides not matched to a gene: 3. Germline loops: CDR1 SGHDT, CDR2 YYEEEE. The CDR3 length is 14 residues. CDR3 sequence reads: CASSLPDRGTEAFF. The CDR3 DNA reads as TGTGCCAGCAGCTTGCCGGACAGGGGAACTGAAGCTTTCTTT.

This chain connects TRBV29-1 to TRBJ1-2; 7 bases are shared with TRBD1. V lost 5 bases, J lost 1 base, and 7 bases stayed unmatched. Germline V gene lookup returns CDR1 SQVTM and CDR2 ANQGSEA. The CDR3 has 14 residues. The CDR3 nucleotides read TGCAGCGTTAGACGGACAGGAATTAACTATGGCTACACCTTC. Protein: CSVRRTGINYGYTF.

The chain carries TRBV19 and TRBJ1-2, with 12 bases identical to TRBD1. CDR1 LNHDA and CDR2 SQIVND come from the germline V gene (reference sequence). V was clipped by 5 bases and J by 7 bases; unmatched bases: 11. There are 16 residues in the CDR3. The CDR3 DNA follows: TGTGCCAGTAGTCCCCGAGAACGGGACAGGGGGCCTGGCTACACCTTC. Translation: CASSPRERDRGPGYTF.

This sequence joins TRBV9 and TRBJ2-1; 10 nucleotides line up with TRBD1. CDR1 is SGDLS and CDR2 is YYNGEE in the germline V gene. The V and J ends lost 4 bases and 3 bases, in that order; junction bases with no gene match: 16. The length of the CDR3 is 19 residues. CDR3 sequence (DNA): TGTGCCAGCAGCTTCCTGACAGGGGGCGTCGTAGGAAGCTACAATGAGCAGTTCTTC. Residues: CASSFLTGGVVGSYNEQFF.

In DNA form, the CDR3 reads TGTGCCAGCAGTGAGGGGCAGGGACAGACGGAGCCCCAGCATTTT. The encoded protein is CASSEGQGQTEPQHF. This chain uses TRBV2 with TRBJ1-5; 7 bases match TRBD1. V dropped 3 bases and J dropped 8; count of bases not matched to a gene: 10. The CDR3 has 15 residues. The germline gives CDR1 SNHLY, CDR2 FYNNEI.

The chain uses TRBV5-4 and TRBJ2-2; TRBD1 might be the D (6 bases). The CDR3 length is 14 residues. Per germline, CDR1 SGHNT and CDR2 YYREEE (reference sequence). V lost 4 bases to trimming and J lost 7 bases, with 14 bases between them. Written as DNA, the CDR3 is TGTGCCAGCAGCCTGGACAGAACGATCGGGGAGCTGTTTTTT. This translates into CASSLDRTIGELFF.

The chain is built from TRBV6-2 or TRBV6-3 and TRBJ2-7; 8 bases fit TRBD1. Germline CDR1 and CDR2: MNHEY and SVGEGT. The CDR3 length is 15 residues. V dropped 6 bases and J dropped 5; count of bases not matched to a gene: 12. Here the CDR3 reads CASSRDRGGYNEQYF. Written as DNA, the CDR3 is TGTGCCAGCAGCCGTGACAGGGGAGGCTATAACGAGCAGTACTTC.

The CDR3 reads CASSQQGFPTNEKLFF. The CDR3 nucleotides are TGTGCCAGCTCCCAACAGGGATTCCCTACTAATGAAAAACTGTTTTTT. The V gene is TRBV18, the J gene TRBJ1-4; possibly TRBD1 for D (6 bases). Trimming left V 6 bases short and J 2 bases short, with 16 bases between. The germline V gene encodes CDR1 KGHSH and CDR2 LQKENI. The CDR3 spans 16 residues.

The chain recombines TRBV7-3 with TRBJ2-3; D not resolved. The V end lost 4 bases, the J end lost 3 bases, and 11 bases lay between the germline ends. Germline V lookup: CDR1 SGHTA, CDR2 FQGTGA. This CDR3 is 14 amino acids long. The DNA for the CDR3 is TGTGCCAGCAGCTCCTCCCCCCCGACAGATACGCAGTATTTT. It yields the protein CASSSSPPTDTQYF.

The chain is built from TRBV5-1 and TRBJ2-7; maybe TRBD2 (6 bases). V shed 4 bases and J shed 4 bases, with 15 bases lying between them. Germline loops: CDR1 SGHRS, CDR2 YFSETQ. The length of the CDR3 is 14 residues. This chain's CDR3 is CASSVRENAYEQYF. CDR3 DNA sequence: TGCGCCAGCAGCGTTCGGGAGAACGCGTACGAGCAGTACTTC.

This clone was seen just once. V is TRBV5-1 and J is TRBJ2-7; TRBD1 agrees at 9 bases. Germline values: CDR1 SGHRS, CDR2 YFSETQ. The CDR3 extends over 15 amino acids. Trimming cost V 4 bases and J 6 bases; bases outside gene matches: 11. Written as DNA, the CDR3 is TGCGCCAGCAGCCCCACTACCGGGACAGGGATCGAGCAGTACTTC. As protein: CASSPTTGTGIEQYF.

This clone was detected ten times or more. The chain is built from TRBV25-1 and TRBJ2-2; TRBD1 agrees at 7 bases. Germline assignment: CDR1 MGHDK and CDR2 SYGVNS. The junction had 8 bases not matched to a gene; V was cut back by 8 bases and J by 2 bases. The CDR3 length is 15 residues. The CDR3 is CASDTGTANTGELFF. The DNA of the CDR3 is TGTGCCAGCGATACCGGGACAGCTAACACCGGGGAGCTGTTTTTT.

The V call is TRBV6-1, the J call TRBJ1-2; no clear D. CDR3 size: 18 residues. CDR1 is MNHNS and CDR2 is SASEGT in the germline V gene. Trimming took 2 bases from V and 0 from J, leaving 19 bases between them. CDR3 sequence reads: CASSEFPGFIRTNYGYTF. The CDR3 nucleotides read TGTGCCAGCAGTGAATTCCCGGGGTTCATAAGGACTAACTATGGCTACACCTTC.

This rearrangement joins TRBV9 to TRBJ1-3, with D perhaps TRBD1 (5 bases). CDR3 length: 14 residues. Germline lookup yields CDR1 SGDLS and CDR2 YYNGEE. V was clipped by 4 bases and J by 4 bases, with 12 bases between them. The CDR3 sequence is CASSQGTQGNTIYF. The CDR3, as DNA: TGTGCCAGCAGCCAGGGTACCCAAGGAAACACCATATATTTT.

The chain couples TRBV4-2 to TRBJ2-7; D perhaps matches TRBD2 (5 bases). V was trimmed by 2 bases and J by 6 bases, leaving 20 bases between them. The CDR3 totals 16 residues. Germline V gene lookup returns CDR1 LGHNA and CDR2 YNFKEQ. The CDR3 DNA follows: TGTGCCAGCAGCCAATTTAGCGAGACGAGTCCCTCCGAGCAGTACTTC. It translates to CASSQFSETSPSEQYF.

This clone appeared once. The CDR3 nucleotides are TGTGCCAGCAGCTTTTTAGCGGGATTAAGAGATGAGCAGTTCTTC. This codes for CASSFLAGLRDEQFF. V gene TRBV13 combines with J gene TRBJ2-1; 8 bases align to TRBD2. The CDR3 has 15 amino acids. Germline-derived CDR1 and CDR2 are PRHDT and FYEKMQ (reference sequence). V gave up 3 bases and J gave up 8 bases; unmatched junction bases: 9.